A selection of T cell receptor beta chains follows, all from one sample in a study of blood T cell repertoires in COVID-19. The assay was immunoSEQ multiplex PCR, and TCRdb's table has in-frame clones only and misses some. The table lists about 150,000 clones, over 75% of them singletons. Input material: peripheral blood. The receptors stem from a man aged 80 or over with COVID-19, enrolled during active disease. CDR3s include the opening cysteine and the closing phenylalanine or tryptophan. The D gene is left open where the match is weak. Size is stated for part of the rows, as once, few or many counts, or as a class when the clone is expanded.

d_call	clone_size	v_call	cdr3_length	j_call	cdr3_nt	cdr3_aa
-	-	TRBV5-1	15	TRBJ1-2	TGCGCCAGCAGCTTGGCCGTGGGCACCTCCTATGGCTACACCTTC	CASSLAVGTSYGYTF
TRBD1	few	TRBV18	13	TRBJ2-7	TGTGCCAGCTCACCGACAGGGGGCCGCGAGCAGTACTTC	CASSPTGGREQYF
TRBD2	once	TRBV19	15	TRBJ2-1	TGTGCCAGCAGAAGCGGGGAATTCCCCTACAATGAGCAGTTCTTC	CASRSGEFPYNEQFF
TRBD1	-	TRBV2	14	TRBJ1-5	TGTGCCAGCAGCGACGGACAGGGCGTCGGGCCCCAGCATTTT	CASSDGQGVGPQHF
-	many	TRBV19	14	TRBJ1-3	TGTGCCAGTAGGGCGGGCAGCTCTGGAAACACCATATATTTT	CASRAGSSGNTIYF
-	-	TRBV18	14	TRBJ2-7	TGTGCCAGCTCACCAGAGGCAGGGCCGAACGAGCAGTACTTC	CASSPEAGPNEQYF
TRBD2	-	TRBV27	16	TRBJ2-7	TGTGCCAGCAGTATGCTGACTAGCGGGCGACCCTTGGAGCAGTACTTC	CASSMLTSGRPLEQYF
TRBD1	once	TRBV18	14	TRBJ2-7	TGTGCCAGCTCAGCCGGGACAGGGGCCTACGAGCAGTACTTC	CASSAGTGAYEQYF
-	once	TRBV3-1/TRBV3-2	14	TRBJ2-3	TGTGCCAGCAGCCTCTCCTACAGTACAGATACGCAGTATTTT	CASSLSYSTDTQYF
TRBD1	-	TRBV2	17	TRBJ2-7	TGTGCCAGCAGGACAGGGACAGGGGGCGCGAGCTCCTACGAGCAGTACTTC	CASRTGTGGASSYEQYF
-	once	TRBV4-1	12	TRBJ2-3	TGCGCCAGCAGCCTCGAGGCGGATACGCAGTATTTT	CASSLEADTQYF
TRBD1	few	TRBV18	15	TRBJ2-7	TGTGCCAGCTCACCACGGGGGACAGGGGGGGACGAGCAGTACTTC	CASSPRGTGGDEQYF
TRBD1	-	TRBV29-1	13	TRBJ1-5	TGCAGCGCCCAGGGGGATAGCAATCAGCCCCAGCATTTT	CSAQGDSNQPQHF
-	-	TRBV28	15	TRBJ1-1	TGTGCCAGCACCAATTCCGACAGGTTGAGGACTGAAGCTTTCTTT	CASTNSDRLRTEAFF
-	-	TRBV9	15	TRBJ2-3	TGTGCCAGCAGCGTAGCTCCAGGCCTCACAGATACGCAGTATTTT	CASSVAPGLTDTQYF
-	-	TRBV7-9	15	TRBJ2-1	TGTGCCAGCAGCTCGGGGGACAGAAAGTACAATGAGCAGTTCTTC	CASSSGDRKYNEQFF
-	-	TRBV3-1/TRBV3-2	13	TRBJ2-1	TGTGCCAGCAGCCAAGAAATCCTGCGGGAGCAGTTCTTC	CASSQEILREQFF
TRBD1	-	TRBV28	11	TRBJ1-2	TGTGCCAGCAGTTTAAGGGACAGGGTCACCTTC	CASSLRDRVTF
-	-	TRBV5-1	14	TRBJ1-1	TGCGCCAGCGAACTTACAGGTGGGAACACTGAAGCTTTCTTT	CASELTGGNTEAFF
-	-	TRBV6-6	12	TRBJ1-1	TGTGCCAGCAGTGTGACAACTACTGAAGCTTTCTTT	CASSVTTTEAFF
TRBD2	-	TRBV3-1/TRBV3-2	14	TRBJ2-7	TGTGCCAGCAGCCGGGTACTAGCGGCCTACGAGCAGTACTTC	CASSRVLAAYEQYF
TRBD2	-	TRBV4-2	17	TRBJ2-7	TGTGCCAGCAGCCTGACCTCAGGCGGGGGGATCTCCTACGAGCAGTACTTC	CASSLTSGGGISYEQYF
-	-	TRBV6-6	12	TRBJ1-2	TGTGCCAGCAGGGGACTGGGGTATGGCTACACCTTC	CASRGLGYGYTF
-	-	TRBV27	14	TRBJ2-3	TGTGCCAGCAGTTTCGGGTCTCCAACAGATACGCAGTATTTT	CASSFGSPTDTQYF
TRBD1	once	TRBV28	14	TRBJ1-1	TGTGCCAGCAGTTCAAACCCGACAGGGTCTGAAGCTTTCTTT	CASSSNPTGSEAFF
-	once	TRBV15	14	TRBJ1-3	TGTGCCACCAGCCTACGTGTCTCTGGAAACACCATATATTTT	CATSLRVSGNTIYF
-	-	TRBV18	16	TRBJ1-3	TGTGCCAGCTCATCCAATCCGACAGGCTCTGGAAACACCATATATTTT	CASSSNPTGSGNTIYF
TRBD1	-	TRBV28	15	TRBJ1-2	TGTGCCAGCAGTCCTGGGGACAGTACTAACTATGGCTACACCTTC	CASSPGDSTNYGYTF
-	-	TRBV29-1	11	TRBJ1-2	TGCAGCGTAACCAGGTTGTCTGGCTACACCTTC	CSVTRLSGYTF
-	-	TRBV3-1/TRBV3-2	14	TRBJ1-1	TGTGCCAGCAGCCAGACAGGTTCGAACACTGAAGCTTTCTTT	CASSQTGSNTEAFF
-	once	TRBV24-1	14	TRBJ2-3	TGTGCCACCAGCCGGGACTCTATAACAGATACGCAGTATTTT	CATSRDSITDTQYF
-	-	TRBV10-3	13	TRBJ1-1	TGTGCCATCAGTACTGCTCCGTTGGCTGAAGCTTTCTTT	CAISTAPLAEAFF
-	-	TRBV5-4	16	TRBJ2-1	TGTGCCAGCAGCTTGGGCTTTCTGAGCTCCTACAATGAGCAGTTCTTC	CASSLGFLSSYNEQFF
-	-	TRBV12-3/TRBV12-4	13	TRBJ2-4	TGTGCCAGCAGTTCCGGACAGAAAAACATTCAGTACTTC	CASSSGQKNIQYF
-	once	TRBV7-8	15	TRBJ1-1	TGTGCCAGCAGCTTCAGCGAGGTTATGAACACTGAAGCTTTCTTT	CASSFSEVMNTEAFF
-	-	TRBV11-3	15	TRBJ1-1	TGTGCCAGCAGCAACCCCATGGGCGCCGAGACTGAAGCTTTCTTT	CASSNPMGAETEAFF
-	-	TRBV7-9	14	TRBJ2-1	TGTGCCAGCAGCCGTAGTAGCTCCTACAATGAGCAGTTCTTC	CASSRSSSYNEQFF
-	-	TRBV4-1	15	TRBJ1-2	TGCGCCAGCAGCCAACAGCCCAGGCAAGAGTATGGCTACACCTTC	CASSQQPRQEYGYTF
TRBD1	-	TRBV3-1/TRBV3-2	15	TRBJ1-2	TGTGCCAGCAGCCAAGATTGGTCAGGGGGCTATGGCTACACCTTC	CASSQDWSGGYGYTF
-	-	TRBV15	16	TRBJ1-1	TGTGCCACCAGCAGAGGCGGCCACTCTAGGCAGACTGAAGCTTTCTTT	CATSRGGHSRQTEAFF
TRBD2	-	TRBV28	15	TRBJ2-5	TGTGCCAGCAGTTTAGCCCTAGCGGGGCAAGAGACCCAGTACTTC	CASSLALAGQETQYF
-	-	TRBV5-6	14	TRBJ1-5	TGTGCCAGCAGCCTCACATATAGCAATCAGCCCCAGCATTTT	CASSLTYSNQPQHF
-	-	TRBV5-6	17	TRBJ1-1	TGTGCCAGCAGCTACACAGGGTTGGGTCGAATGAACACTGAAGCTTTCTTT	CASSYTGLGRMNTEAFF
TRBD1	-	TRBV19	17	TRBJ2-2	TGTGCCAGTAGTACTCTGGGACAGGGTATAGGCACCGGGGAGCTGTTTTTT	CASSTLGQGIGTGELFF
-	-	TRBV7-8	15	TRBJ1-3	TGTGCCAGCAGCTCCTTACTAAGCTCTGGAAACACCATATATTTT	CASSSLLSSGNTIYF
-	few	TRBV3-1/TRBV3-2	13	TRBJ1-1	TGTGCCAGCAGCCAATGGGACGGGAGTGAAGCTTTCTTT	CASSQWDGSEAFF
-	few	TRBV3-1/TRBV3-2	16	TRBJ1-1	TGTGCCAGCAGCCTACGTTCGGGGGGCGGAGGCACTGAAGCTTTCTTT	CASSLRSGGGGTEAFF
TRBD1	-	TRBV18	14	TRBJ1-1	TGTGCCAGCTCACCGGGACAGAAGAACACTGAAGCTTTCTTT	CASSPGQKNTEAFF
TRBD1	-	TRBV6-5	14	TRBJ1-1	TGTGCCAGCAGTCTCAGACAGGGGGACACTGAAGCTTTCTTT	CASSLRQGDTEAFF
-	-	TRBV4-2	15	TRBJ1-1	TGTGCCAGCAGCCGCACAACAGGGACGAACACTGAAGCTTTCTTT	CASSRTTGTNTEAFF
-	-	TRBV6-2/TRBV6-3	13	TRBJ1-1	TGTGCCAGCAGTTACCTCGGGGTGACTGAAGCTTTCTTT	CASSYLGVTEAFF
TRBD2	-	TRBV19	14	TRBJ2-5	TGTGCCAGTAGTCCTACTAGCGGGATCGAGACCCAGTACTTC	CASSPTSGIETQYF
-	once	TRBV7-9	15	TRBJ1-2	TGTGCCAGCAGCTTGGAGAACAGGGAGCTATATGGCTACACCTTC	CASSLENRELYGYTF